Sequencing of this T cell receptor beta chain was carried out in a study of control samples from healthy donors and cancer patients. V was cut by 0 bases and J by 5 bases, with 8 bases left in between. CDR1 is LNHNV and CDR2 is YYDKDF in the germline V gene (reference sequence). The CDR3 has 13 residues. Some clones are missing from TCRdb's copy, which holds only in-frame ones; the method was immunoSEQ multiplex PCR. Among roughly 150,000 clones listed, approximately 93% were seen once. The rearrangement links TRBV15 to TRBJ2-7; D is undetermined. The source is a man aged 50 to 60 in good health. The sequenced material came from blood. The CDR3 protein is CATSREAHNEQYF. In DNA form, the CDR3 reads TGTGCCACCAGCAGAGAGGCTCATAACGAGCAGTACTTC.